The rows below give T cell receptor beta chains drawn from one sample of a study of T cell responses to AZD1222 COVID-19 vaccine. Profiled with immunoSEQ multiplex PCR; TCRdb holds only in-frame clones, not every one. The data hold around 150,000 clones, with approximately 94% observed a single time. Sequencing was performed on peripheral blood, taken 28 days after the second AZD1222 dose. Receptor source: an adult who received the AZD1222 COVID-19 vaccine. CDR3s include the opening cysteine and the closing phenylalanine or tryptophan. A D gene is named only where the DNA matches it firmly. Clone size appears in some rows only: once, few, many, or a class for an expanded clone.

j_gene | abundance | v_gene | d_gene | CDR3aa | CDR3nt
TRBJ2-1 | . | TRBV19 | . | CASSIVSYGNNEQFF | TGTGCCAGTAGTATAGTGTCTTACGGAAACAATGAGCAGTTCTTC
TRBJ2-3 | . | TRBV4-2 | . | CASSPFASTDTQYF | TGTGCCAGCAGCCCTTTTGCTAGCACAGATACGCAGTATTTT
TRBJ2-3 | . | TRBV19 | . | CACSVGARSDTQYF | TGTGCGTGCAGCGTGGGGGCGCGTTCAGATACGCAGTATTTT
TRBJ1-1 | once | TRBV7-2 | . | CASSLDGVLGEGTEAFF | TGTGCCAGCAGCTTAGACGGGGTTCTGGGGGAGGGCACTGAAGCTTTCTTT
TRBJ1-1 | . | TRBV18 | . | CASSLTGNTEAFF | TGTGCCAGCTCCCTGACAGGGAACACTGAAGCTTTCTTT
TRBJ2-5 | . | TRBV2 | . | CASKGAFETQYF | TGTGCCAGCAAGGGTGCTTTTGAGACCCAGTACTTC
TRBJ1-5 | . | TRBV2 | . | CASSEGRGGNQPQHF | TGTGCCAGCAGTGAGGGCAGGGGAGGCAATCAGCCCCAGCATTTT
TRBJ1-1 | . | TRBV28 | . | CASSHGGGMAEAFF | TGTGCCAGCAGCCACGGAGGGGGTATGGCTGAAGCTTTCTTT
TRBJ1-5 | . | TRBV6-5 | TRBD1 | CASSSDRTGVYQPQHF | TGTGCCAGCAGTTCCGATAGGACAGGGGTTTATCAGCCCCAGCATTTT
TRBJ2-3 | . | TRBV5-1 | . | CASSLYSGRAADTQYF | TGCGCCAGCAGCTTATATAGCGGACGGGCCGCAGATACGCAGTATTTT
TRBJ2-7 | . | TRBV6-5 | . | CASSFQGFYEQYF | TGTGCCAGCAGTTTTCAGGGTTTCTACGAGCAGTACTTC
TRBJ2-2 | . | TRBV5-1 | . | CASSLAGSNTGELFF | TGCGCCAGCAGCTTGGCCGGGTCGAACACCGGGGAGCTGTTTTTT
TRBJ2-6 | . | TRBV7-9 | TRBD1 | CASRPNRGPNSGANVLTF | TGTGCCAGCAGACCGAACAGGGGGCCGAACTCTGGGGCCAACGTCCTGACTTTC
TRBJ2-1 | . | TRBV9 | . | CASSVPSSVDLWINEQFF | TGTGCCAGCAGCGTACCGTCGAGCGTGGACCTTTGGATCAATGAGCAGTTCTTC
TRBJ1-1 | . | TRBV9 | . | CASSVFAVNTEAFF | TGTGCCAGCAGCGTATTCGCAGTGAACACTGAAGCTTTCTTT
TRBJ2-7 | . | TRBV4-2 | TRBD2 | CASSHSKSGAGGYEQYF | TGTGCCAGCAGCCATAGTAAATCTGGAGCGGGAGGCTACGAGCAGTACTTC
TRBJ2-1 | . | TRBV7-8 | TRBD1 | CASSQTGGPYNEQFF | TGTGCCAGCAGTCAGACAGGGGGGCCCTACAATGAGCAGTTCTTC
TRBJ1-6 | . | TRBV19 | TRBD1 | CASSIGDSNSPLHF | TGTGCCAGTAGTATAGGGGACAGCAATTCACCCCTCCACTTT
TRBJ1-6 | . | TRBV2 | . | CASSDWGNSYNSPLHF | TGTGCCAGCAGTGACTGGGGCAACTCCTATAATTCACCCCTCCACTTT
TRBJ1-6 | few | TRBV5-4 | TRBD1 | CASRSGQGANSPLHF | TGTGCCAGCAGATCTGGACAGGGGGCTAATTCACCCCTCCACTTT
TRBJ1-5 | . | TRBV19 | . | CASSIDAGYSNQPQHF | TGTGCCAGTAGTATAGATGCCGGCTATAGCAATCAGCCCCAGCATTTT
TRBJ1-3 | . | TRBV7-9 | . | CASSLTGVSGNTIYF | TGTGCCAGCAGCTTAACTGGAGTCTCTGGAAACACCATATATTTT
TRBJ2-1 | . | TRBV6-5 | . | CASSRPSGNNNEQFF | TGTGCCAGCAGTCGGCCATCGGGAAACAACAATGAGCAGTTCTTC
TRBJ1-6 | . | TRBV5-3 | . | CASLHRPKNSPLHF | TGTGCCAGTCTCCACAGACCGAAGAATTCACCCCTCCACTTT
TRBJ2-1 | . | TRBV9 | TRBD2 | CASSPSPGLGNNEQFF | TGTGCCAGCAGCCCATCCCCGGGACTAGGGAACAATGAGCAGTTCTTC
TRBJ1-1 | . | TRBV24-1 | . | CATSDRGGTEAFF | TGTGCCACCAGTGACAGGGGAGGCACTGAAGCTTTCTTT
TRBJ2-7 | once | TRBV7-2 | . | CASSFNRGTGSSYEQYF | TGTGCCAGCAGCTTCAATCGGGGAACAGGGAGCTCCTACGAGCAGTACTTC
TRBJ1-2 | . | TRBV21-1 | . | CASSMAARGYTF | TGTGCCAGCAGCATGGCCGCGAGGGGCTACACCTTC
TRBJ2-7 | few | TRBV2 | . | CASSLRGVSGRAPNEQYF | TGTGCCAGCAGTCTCAGGGGAGTGAGTGGGAGGGCCCCCAACGAGCAGTACTTC
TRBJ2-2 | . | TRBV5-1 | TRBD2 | CASSLLTGLAGSGELFF | TGCGCCAGCAGCTTGTTAACGGGACTAGCGGGATCCGGGGAGCTGTTTTTT
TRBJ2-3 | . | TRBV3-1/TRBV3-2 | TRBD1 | CASSPTPGGGQGTDTQYF | TGTGCCAGCAGCCCCACACCTGGTGGGGGACAGGGCACAGATACGCAGTATTTT
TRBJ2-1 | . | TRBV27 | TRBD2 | CASSHTTSGSGFEQFF | TGTGCCAGCAGCCATACTACTAGCGGGAGTGGTTTTGAGCAGTTCTTC
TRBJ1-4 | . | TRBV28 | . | CASSPGILEKLFF | TGTGCCAGCAGTCCAGGGATTTTGGAAAAACTGTTTTTT
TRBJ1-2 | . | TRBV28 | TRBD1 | CASSGQVFYGYTF | TGTGCCAGCAGCGGACAGGTTTTCTATGGCTACACCTTC
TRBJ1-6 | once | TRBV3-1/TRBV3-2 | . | CASRLAGDNSPLHF | TGTGCCAGCCGCCTAGCAGGGGATAATTCACCCCTCCACTTT
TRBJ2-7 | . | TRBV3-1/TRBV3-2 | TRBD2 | CASSLGTSKGEQYF | TGTGCCAGCAGCCTCGGGACTAGCAAGGGAGAGCAGTACTTC
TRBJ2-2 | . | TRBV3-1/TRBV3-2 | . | CASSQVSDLGLAGELFF | TGTGCCAGCAGCCAAGTTTCGGATCTCGGACTCGCCGGGGAGCTGTTTTTT
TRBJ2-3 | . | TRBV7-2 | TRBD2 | CASSPRLAGGPDTQYF | TGTGCCAGCAGCCCCCGACTAGCGGGAGGGCCAGATACGCAGTATTTT
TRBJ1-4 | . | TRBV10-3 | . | CAISATSVLPNEKLFF | TGTGCCATCAGTGCTACGTCGGTATTGCCTAATGAAAAACTGTTTTTT
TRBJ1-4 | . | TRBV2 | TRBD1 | CASSEGDRVWEKLFF | TGTGCCAGCAGTGAAGGCGACAGGGTCTGGGAAAAACTGTTTTTT
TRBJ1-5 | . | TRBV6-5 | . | CASRRGQGNQPQHF | TGTGCCAGCAGACGGGGCCAGGGCAATCAGCCCCAGCATTTT
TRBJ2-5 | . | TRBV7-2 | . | CASSFELQETQYF | TGTGCCAGCAGCTTTGAACTACAAGAGACCCAGTACTTC
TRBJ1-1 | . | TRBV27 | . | CASSLSGYTEAFF | TGTGCCAGCAGTTTATCTGGGTACACTGAAGCTTTCTTT
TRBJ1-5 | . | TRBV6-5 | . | CASSPYSGNQPQHF | TGTGCCAGCAGTCCCTACTCGGGCAATCAGCCCCAGCATTTT